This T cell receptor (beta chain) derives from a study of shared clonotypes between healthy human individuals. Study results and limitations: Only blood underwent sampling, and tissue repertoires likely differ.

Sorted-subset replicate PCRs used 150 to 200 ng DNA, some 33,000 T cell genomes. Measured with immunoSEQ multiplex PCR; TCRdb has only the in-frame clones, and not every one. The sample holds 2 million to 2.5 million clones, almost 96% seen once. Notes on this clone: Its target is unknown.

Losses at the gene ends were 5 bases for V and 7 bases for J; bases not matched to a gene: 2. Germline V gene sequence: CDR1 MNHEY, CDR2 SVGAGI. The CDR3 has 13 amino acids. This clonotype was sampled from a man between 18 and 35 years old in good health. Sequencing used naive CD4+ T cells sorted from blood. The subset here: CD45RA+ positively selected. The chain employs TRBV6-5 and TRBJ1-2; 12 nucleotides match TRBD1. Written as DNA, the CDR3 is TGTGCCAGCAGTACGGGACAGGGGGCTGGCTACACCTTC. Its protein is CASSTGQGAGYTF.